This T cell receptor beta chain was sequenced in a study of regulatory T cells in long-lasting Graves disease. Time point meaning: persistent/refractory GD, antithyroid drugs over 5 years with positive TRAb. From PBMCs, RNA was extracted and then used to make the TCR library. American Thyroid Association guidelines served as the basis for diagnosing Graves' disease. It was an endocrinology department in Xi'an, China, that provided the patients. This clonotype came up many times. Through Arm-PCR of CDR3 regions and iRepertoire HTBI primers, TCR beta libraries were built. TCRdb passed the multiplex PCR reads through MiXCR, listing each CDR3 protein once. This sample has about 290,000 distinct CDR3 sequences; 22% occur once, and the top ten carry 45% to 70%. CDR1 is SNHLY, CDR2 FYNNEI, per germline. The CDR3 runs 15 residues. V was pared by 4 bases and J by 3 bases, with 8 bases of the junction left unmatched.

The clonotype was recovered from a female donor with Graves disease. Sequenced material: peripheral blood mononuclear cells (PBMCs), taken when the disease was refractory, from a patient treated with antithyroid drugs. This chain connects TRBV2 to TRBJ2-7, with 8 positions matching TRBD2. The CDR3 loop is CASSVRTSLNYEQYF. The CDR3 region has the DNA TGTGCCAGCAGTGTCCGGACTAGCTTGAACTACGAGCAGTACTTC.